The present T cell receptor beta chain was sequenced within a study of response to subunit inactivated influenza vaccine. Regarding the study as a whole: That few new T cells are recruited by each seasonal influenza vaccination was the authors' suggestion.

In the case of this clonotype: Its specificity is unknown.

V was clipped by 0 bases and J by 7 bases, with 11 bases between them. The germline V gene encodes CDR1 SGHRS and CDR2 YFSETQ. The CDR3 length is 15 residues. TCRdb passed the RT-PCR reads through MiXCR, listing each CDR3 protein once. The sample lists 400,000 to 550,000 distinct CDR3 sequences, roughly 27% occurring once. The chain has TRBV5-1 and TRBJ1-6; no firm D call. The sample in question was CD4+ T cells sorted from PBMCs, obtained more than 4 days after vaccination. The receptor was derived from a man in his fifties or sixties who received an inactivated influenza vaccine. In DNA, the CDR3 is TGCGCCAGCAGCTTGGAGCAGCAATCGAATTCACCCCTCCACTTT. Its protein product is CASSLEQQSNSPLHF.